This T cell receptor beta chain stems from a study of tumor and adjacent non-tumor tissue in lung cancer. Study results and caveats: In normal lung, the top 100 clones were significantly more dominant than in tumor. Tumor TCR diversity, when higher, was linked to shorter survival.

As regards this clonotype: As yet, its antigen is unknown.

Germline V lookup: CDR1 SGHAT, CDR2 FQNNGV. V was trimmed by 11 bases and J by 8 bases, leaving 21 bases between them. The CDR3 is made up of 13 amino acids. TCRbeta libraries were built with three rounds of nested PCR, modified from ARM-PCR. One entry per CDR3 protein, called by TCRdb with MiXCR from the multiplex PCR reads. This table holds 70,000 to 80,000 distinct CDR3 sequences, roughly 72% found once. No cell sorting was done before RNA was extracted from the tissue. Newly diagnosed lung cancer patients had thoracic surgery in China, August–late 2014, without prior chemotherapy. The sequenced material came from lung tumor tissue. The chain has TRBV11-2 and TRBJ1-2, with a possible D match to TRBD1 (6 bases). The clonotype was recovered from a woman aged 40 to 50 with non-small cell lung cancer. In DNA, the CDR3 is TGTGCCGGCAATCCCAACAGGGAGAGGGGCTACACCTTC. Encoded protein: CAGNPNRERGYTF.